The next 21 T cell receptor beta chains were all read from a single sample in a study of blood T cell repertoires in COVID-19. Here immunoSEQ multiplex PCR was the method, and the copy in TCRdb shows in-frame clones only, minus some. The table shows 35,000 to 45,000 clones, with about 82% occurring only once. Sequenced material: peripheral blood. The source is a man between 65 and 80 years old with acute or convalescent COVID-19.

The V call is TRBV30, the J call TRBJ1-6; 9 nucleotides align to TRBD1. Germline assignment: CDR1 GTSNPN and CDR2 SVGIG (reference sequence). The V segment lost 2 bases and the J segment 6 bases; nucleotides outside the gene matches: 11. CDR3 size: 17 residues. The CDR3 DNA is TGTGCCTGGAGTACTATCACAGGGGGCGAGGGTAATTCACCCCTCCACTTT. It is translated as CAWSTITGGEGNSPLHF. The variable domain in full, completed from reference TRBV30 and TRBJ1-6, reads SQTIHQWPATLVQPVGSPLSLECTVEGTSNPNLYWYRQAAGRGLQLLFYSVGIGQISSEVPQNLSASRPQDRQFILSSKKLLLSDSGFYLCAWSTITGGEGNSPLHFGNGTRLTVT.

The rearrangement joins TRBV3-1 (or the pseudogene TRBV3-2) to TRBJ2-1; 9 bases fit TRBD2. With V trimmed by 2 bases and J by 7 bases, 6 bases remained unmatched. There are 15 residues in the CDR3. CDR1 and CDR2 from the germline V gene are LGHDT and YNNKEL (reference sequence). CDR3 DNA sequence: TGTGCCAGCAGCCAATTAGCGGGAGATCGGAATGAGCAGTTCTTC. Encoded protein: CASSQLAGDRNEQFF.

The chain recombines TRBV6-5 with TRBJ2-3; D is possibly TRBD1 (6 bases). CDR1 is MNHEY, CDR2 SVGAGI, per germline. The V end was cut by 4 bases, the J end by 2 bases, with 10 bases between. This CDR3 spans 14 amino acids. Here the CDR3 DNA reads TGTGCCAGCAGTTGGACAGCGACCACAGATACGCAGTATTTT. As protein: CASSWTATTDTQYF.

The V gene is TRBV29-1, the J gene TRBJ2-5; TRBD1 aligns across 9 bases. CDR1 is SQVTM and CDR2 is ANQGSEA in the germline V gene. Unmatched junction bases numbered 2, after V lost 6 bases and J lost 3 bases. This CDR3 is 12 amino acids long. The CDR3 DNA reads TGCAGCGTCGGACAGGGGAAAGAGACCCAGTACTTC. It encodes CSVGQGKETQYF.

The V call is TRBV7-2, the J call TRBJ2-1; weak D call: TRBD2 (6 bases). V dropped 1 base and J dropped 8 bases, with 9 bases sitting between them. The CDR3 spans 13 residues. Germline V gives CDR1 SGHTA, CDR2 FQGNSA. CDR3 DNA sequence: TGTGCCAGCAGCTTAGTTTCGGGAGATGAGCAGTTCTTC. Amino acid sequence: CASSLVSGDEQFF.

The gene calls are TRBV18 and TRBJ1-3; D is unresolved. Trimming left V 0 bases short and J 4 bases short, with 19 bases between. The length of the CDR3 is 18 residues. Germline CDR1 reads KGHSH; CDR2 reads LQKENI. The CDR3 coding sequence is TGTGCCAGCTCACCACCGGTCATCAGTTTTGGTTCGGGAAACACCATATATTTT. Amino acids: CASSPPVISFGSGNTIYF.

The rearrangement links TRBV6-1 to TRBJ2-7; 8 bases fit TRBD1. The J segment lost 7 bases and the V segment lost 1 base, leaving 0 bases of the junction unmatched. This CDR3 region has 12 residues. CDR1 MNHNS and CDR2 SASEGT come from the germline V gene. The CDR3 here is CASSEGTGEQYF. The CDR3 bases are TGTGCCAGCAGTGAAGGGACAGGGGAGCAGTACTTC.

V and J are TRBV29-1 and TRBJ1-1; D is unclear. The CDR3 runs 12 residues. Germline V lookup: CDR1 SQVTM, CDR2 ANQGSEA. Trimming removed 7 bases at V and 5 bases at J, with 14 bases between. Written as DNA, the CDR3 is TGCAGCGCCGAATACACGAGGACTGAAGCTTTCTTT. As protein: CSAEYTRTEAFF.

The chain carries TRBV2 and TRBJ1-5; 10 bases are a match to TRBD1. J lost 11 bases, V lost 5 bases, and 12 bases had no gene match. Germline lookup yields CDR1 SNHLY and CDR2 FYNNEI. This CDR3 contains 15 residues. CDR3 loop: CASSLRQGARTAQHF. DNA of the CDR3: TGTGCCAGCAGTCTTAGACAGGGGGCTCGTACGGCCCAGCATTTT.

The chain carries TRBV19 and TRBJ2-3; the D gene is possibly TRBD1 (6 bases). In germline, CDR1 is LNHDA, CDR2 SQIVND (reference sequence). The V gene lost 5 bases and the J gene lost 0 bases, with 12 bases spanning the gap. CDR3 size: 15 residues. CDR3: CASSPGQPSTDTQYF. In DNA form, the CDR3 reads TGTGCCAGTAGTCCGGGACAACCAAGCACAGATACGCAGTATTTT.

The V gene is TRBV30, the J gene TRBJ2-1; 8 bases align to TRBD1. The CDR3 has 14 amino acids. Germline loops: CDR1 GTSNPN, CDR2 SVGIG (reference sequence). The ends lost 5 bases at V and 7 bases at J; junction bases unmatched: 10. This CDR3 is CAWEDRTGWNEQFF. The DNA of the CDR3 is TGTGCCTGGGAGGACCGGACAGGGTGGAATGAGCAGTTCTTC.

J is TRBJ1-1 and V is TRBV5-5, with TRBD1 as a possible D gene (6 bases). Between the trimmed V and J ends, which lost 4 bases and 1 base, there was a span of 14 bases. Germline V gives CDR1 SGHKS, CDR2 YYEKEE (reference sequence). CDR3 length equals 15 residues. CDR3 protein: CASSLGRGWNTEAFF. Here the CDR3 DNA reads TGTGCCAGCAGCCTAGGCAGGGGATGGAACACTGAAGCTTTCTTT.

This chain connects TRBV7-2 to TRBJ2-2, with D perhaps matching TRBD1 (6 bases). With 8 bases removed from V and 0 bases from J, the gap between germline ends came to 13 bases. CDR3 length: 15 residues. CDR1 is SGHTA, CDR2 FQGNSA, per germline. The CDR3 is CASRAQGTNTGELFF. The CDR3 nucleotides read TGTGCCAGCCGGGCCCAGGGGACGAACACCGGGGAGCTGTTTTTT.

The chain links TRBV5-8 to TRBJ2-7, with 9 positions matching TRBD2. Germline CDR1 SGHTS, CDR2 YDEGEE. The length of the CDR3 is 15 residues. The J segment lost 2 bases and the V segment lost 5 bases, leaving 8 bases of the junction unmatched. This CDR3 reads CASRTGLAGTYEQYF. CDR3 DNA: TGTGCCAGCAGGACGGGGCTAGCGGGGACCTACGAGCAGTACTTC.

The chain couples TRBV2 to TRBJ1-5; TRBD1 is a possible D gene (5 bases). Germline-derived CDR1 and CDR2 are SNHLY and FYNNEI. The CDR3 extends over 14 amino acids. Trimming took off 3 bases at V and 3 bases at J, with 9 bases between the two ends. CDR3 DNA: TGTGCCAGCAGTGACCAGGGTGTCAATCAGCCCCAGCATTTT. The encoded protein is CASSDQGVNQPQHF.

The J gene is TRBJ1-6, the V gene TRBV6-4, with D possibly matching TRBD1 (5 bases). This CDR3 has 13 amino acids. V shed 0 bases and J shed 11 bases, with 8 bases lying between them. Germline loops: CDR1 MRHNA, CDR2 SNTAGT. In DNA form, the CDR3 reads TGTGCCAGCAGTGACTCGACAGCTACACCCCTCCACTTT. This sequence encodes CASSDSTATPLHF.

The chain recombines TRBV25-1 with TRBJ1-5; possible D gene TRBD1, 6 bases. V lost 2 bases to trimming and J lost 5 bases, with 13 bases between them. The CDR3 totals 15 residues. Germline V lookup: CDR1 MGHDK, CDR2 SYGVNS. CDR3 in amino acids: CASSENRDGDQPQHF. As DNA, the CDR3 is TGTGCCAGCAGTGAAAACAGGGATGGGGATCAGCCCCAGCATTTT.

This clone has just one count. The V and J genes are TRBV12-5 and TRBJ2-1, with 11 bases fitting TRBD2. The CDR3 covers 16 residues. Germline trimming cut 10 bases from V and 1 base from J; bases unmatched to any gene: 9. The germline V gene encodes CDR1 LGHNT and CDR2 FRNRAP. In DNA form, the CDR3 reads TGTGCTACTCGGGTACTAGCGGGAGCATCCTACAATGAGCAGTTCTTC. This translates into CATRVLAGASYNEQFF.

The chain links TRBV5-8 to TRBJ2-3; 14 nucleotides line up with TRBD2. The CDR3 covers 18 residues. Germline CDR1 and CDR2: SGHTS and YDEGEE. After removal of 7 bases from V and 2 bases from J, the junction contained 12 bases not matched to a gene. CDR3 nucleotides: TGTGCCAGCGCGCCGGGACTAGCGGGGGCGATCTCCACAGATACGCAGTATTTT. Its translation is CASAPGLAGAISTDTQYF. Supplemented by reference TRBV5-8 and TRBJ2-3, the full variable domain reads EAGVTQSPTHLIKTRGQQATLRCSPISGHTSVYWYQQALGLGLQFLLWYDEGEERNRGNFPPRFSGRQFPNYSSELNVNALELEDSALYLCASAPGLAGAISTDTQYFGPGTRLTVL.

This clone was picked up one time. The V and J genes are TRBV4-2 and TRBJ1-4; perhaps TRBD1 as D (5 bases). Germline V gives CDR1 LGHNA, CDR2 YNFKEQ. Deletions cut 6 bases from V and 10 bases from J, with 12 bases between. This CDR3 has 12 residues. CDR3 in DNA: TGTGCCAGCAGGGCGGACGGGGGAAAACTGTTTTTT. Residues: CASRADGGKLFF.

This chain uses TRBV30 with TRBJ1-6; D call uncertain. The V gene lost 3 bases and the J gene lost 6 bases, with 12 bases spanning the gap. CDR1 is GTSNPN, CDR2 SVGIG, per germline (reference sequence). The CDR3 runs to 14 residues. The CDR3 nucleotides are TGTGCCTGGAGCAGAGACAAAGGTAATTCACCCCTCCACTTT. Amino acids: CAWSRDKGNSPLHF.